The source of this TCR beta chain is a study of T cells in Graves' hyperthyroidism and ophthalmopathy. Only a few counts were recorded for this clonotype. The antigen is unknown. The CDR3 totals 14 residues. Deletions cut 5 bases from V and 2 bases from J, with 13 bases between. The germline CDR1 and CDR2 sequences are MDHEN and SYDVKM. From RNA transcripts, TCR beta CDR3 regions were amplified. HTBI primers were used for first-round RT-PCR of the TCR CDR3. TCRdb ran MiXCR on the multiplex PCR reads and lists one entry per CDR3 protein. Seen here are under 350,000 distinct CDR3 sequences, around a fifth observed once, and the top ten hold under 55%. Points from the study as a whole: Model predictions of ophthalmopathy came a median approximately 6 months before onset.

The source material was blood. The rearrangement uses TRBV28 and TRBJ2-7; D not certain. The receptor was isolated from a woman between 50 and 59 years old with Graves' hyperthyroidism. The CDR3 nucleotides are TGTGCCAGCAGTCCGGACGGATTGACCTACGAGCAGTACTTC. Its translation: CASSPDGLTYEQYF. The whole variable domain, remainder taken from reference TRBV28 and TRBJ2-7, is DVKVTQSSRYLVKRTGEKVFLECVQDMDHENMFWYRQDPGLGLRLIYFSYDVKMKEKGDIPEGYSVSREKKERFSLILESASTNQTSMYLCASSPDGLTYEQYFGPGTRLTVT.